Listed below are T cell receptor beta chains from one sample, sequenced in a study of Ad26.COV2.S vaccination and SARS-CoV-2 variants. Method: immunoSEQ multiplex PCR; TCRdb's copy keeps in-frame clones and lacks some. The data hold about 680,000 clones, with around 90% observed a single time. This specimen was peripheral blood, taken in a trial of Ad26.COV2.S vaccine versus placebo. The receptor source for this set is a person aged 18-60 years who received the Ad26.COV2.S COVID-19 vaccine or a placebo. Both conserved end residues are part of each CDR3. A D gene is named only where the DNA matches it firmly. Size is stated for part of the rows, as once, few or many counts, or as a class when the clone is expanded.

D gene	J gene	V gene	clone size	CDR3 DNA	CDR3 protein
.	TRBJ1-3	TRBV18	.	TGTGCCAGCTCACCAGGGAGCTCTGGAAACACCATATATTTT	CASSPGSSGNTIYF
TRBD2	TRBJ2-5	TRBV7-2	.	TGTGCCAGCAGCCAAAGGGATGGCGGGAGCCTGGAGACCCAGTACTTC	CASSQRDGGSLETQYF
.	TRBJ2-1	TRBV11-3	.	TGTGCCAGCAGCTCAGGAGGGACGGCCTACAATGAGCAGTTCTTC	CASSSGGTAYNEQFF
TRBD2	TRBJ2-7	TRBV2	few	TGTGCCAGCAGTGAAGATCAGACTAGCGCTGACGAGCAGTACTTC	CASSEDQTSADEQYF
TRBD2	TRBJ2-7	TRBV7-8	.	TGTGCCAGCACCCCCCGGCCTAGCGGGAGCAACGAGCAGTACTTC	CASTPRPSGSNEQYF
TRBD1	TRBJ1-5	TRBV7-2	.	TGTGCCAGCAGCCCCCGGACAGGAGGCAATCAGCCCCAGCATTTT	CASSPRTGGNQPQHF
TRBD2	TRBJ2-3	TRBV4-2	once	TGTGCCAGCAGCCAAGAGGCGGGCCTAGCGGGGGTGGGGGATACGCAGTATTTT	CASSQEAGLAGVGDTQYF
.	TRBJ2-3	TRBV27	.	TGTGCCAGCAGAGACCTCACAGATACGCAGTATTTT	CASRDLTDTQYF
.	TRBJ2-1	TRBV7-9	.	TGTGCCAGCAGCGGGGGACCCAACAATGAGCAGTTCTTC	CASSGGPNNEQFF
.	TRBJ2-3	TRBV5-6	.	TGTGCCAGCAGCTTGGTACATTCCACAGATACGCAGTATTTT	CASSLVHSTDTQYF
TRBD1	TRBJ2-1	TRBV6-5	once	TGTGCCAGCAATCCCCAGGGGGTAGACAATGAGCAGTTCTTC	CASNPQGVDNEQFF
.	TRBJ2-7	TRBV11-2	.	TGTGCCAGCAGCTTCCAGGGGTACGAGCAGTACTTC	CASSFQGYEQYF
.	TRBJ2-7	TRBV11-2	.	TGTGCCAGCAGGTATAGCGAGTGGGACCTCTACGAGCAGTACTTC	CASRYSEWDLYEQYF
.	TRBJ1-1	TRBV3-1/TRBV3-2	.	TGTGCCAGCAGAAGTGGCACTGAAGCTTTCTTT	CASRSGTEAFF
.	TRBJ2-1	TRBV18	.	TGTGCCAGCTCACCACCGGGCCATGAGCAGTTCTTC	CASSPPGHEQFF
.	TRBJ2-3	TRBV6-5	.	TGTGCCAGCATCGGGGAGGTGACGGGTACGCAGTATTTT	CASIGEVTGTQYF
.	TRBJ1-2	TRBV20-1	.	TGCAGTGCTATAGATAACTATGGCTACACCTTC	CSAIDNYGYTF
TRBD1	TRBJ2-1	TRBV11-3	.	TGTGCCAGCAGCCGATCAGGGGGTGGTGAGCAGTTCTTC	CASSRSGGGEQFF
.	TRBJ2-2	TRBV9	.	TGTGCCAGCAGCCCAGGGTGGGGGGTAAACACCGGGGAGCTGTTTTTT	CASSPGWGVNTGELFF
TRBD1	TRBJ2-2	TRBV6-4	.	TGTGCCAGCAGTGAGCAGCCGGGACAGGGGGCCGGGGAGCTGTTTTTT	CASSEQPGQGAGELFF
.	TRBJ2-5	TRBV5-4	.	TGTGCCAGCAGCTCGGGGCGGTTGATACAAGAGACCCAGTACTTC	CASSSGRLIQETQYF
.	TRBJ1-1	TRBV5-1	.	TGCGCCAGCCAAAGGGATCAGATACCACCTGAAGCTTTCTTT	CASQRDQIPPEAFF
TRBD2	TRBJ2-7	TRBV6-5	.	TGTGCCAGCAGTTTACTAGCGGGGGCCCACTACGAGCAGTACTTC	CASSLLAGAHYEQYF
.	TRBJ2-1	TRBV7-3	.	TGTGCCAGCAGCGCTAACCCCGGGACCCCGGGCGAGCAGTTCTTC	CASSANPGTPGEQFF
.	TRBJ2-7	TRBV5-4	.	TGTGCCAGCAGCTCTGGACAGAACCCCTACGAGCAGTACTTC	CASSSGQNPYEQYF
.	TRBJ2-1	TRBV11-3	once	TGTGCCAGCAGCTTGGGGGTGAGCAATGAGCAGTTCTTC	CASSLGVSNEQFF
.	TRBJ2-7	TRBV10-2	.	TGCGCCAGCAGTGTTGGGCAGCAACCCTACGAGCAGTACTTC	CASSVGQQPYEQYF
.	TRBJ1-5	TRBV5-1	.	TGCGCCAGCAGCGATCCGGGGGTGGAGCAGCCCCAGCATTTT	CASSDPGVEQPQHF
.	TRBJ2-7	TRBV10-2	.	TGCGCCAGCACGAGTCGCTGGGGAGAGCAGTACTTC	CASTSRWGEQYF
TRBD1	TRBJ1-4	TRBV11-1	.	TGTGCCAGCAGCTCGGGACAGGGCGGCTACATTGAAAAACTGTTTTTT	CASSSGQGGYIEKLFF
.	TRBJ1-3	TRBV25-1	.	TGTGCCAGCAGTGTTGGGGGAGGAAACACCATATATTTT	CASSVGGGNTIYF
TRBD1	TRBJ1-3	TRBV11-3	.	TGTGCCAGCAGCTTAGGGGCCGGGACAGACTCTGGAAACACCATATATTTT	CASSLGAGTDSGNTIYF
TRBD2	TRBJ2-1	TRBV18	.	TGTGCCAGCTCACCAGGGGCGGGAGTACGATTCAGTGAGCAGTTCTTC	CASSPGAGVRFSEQFF